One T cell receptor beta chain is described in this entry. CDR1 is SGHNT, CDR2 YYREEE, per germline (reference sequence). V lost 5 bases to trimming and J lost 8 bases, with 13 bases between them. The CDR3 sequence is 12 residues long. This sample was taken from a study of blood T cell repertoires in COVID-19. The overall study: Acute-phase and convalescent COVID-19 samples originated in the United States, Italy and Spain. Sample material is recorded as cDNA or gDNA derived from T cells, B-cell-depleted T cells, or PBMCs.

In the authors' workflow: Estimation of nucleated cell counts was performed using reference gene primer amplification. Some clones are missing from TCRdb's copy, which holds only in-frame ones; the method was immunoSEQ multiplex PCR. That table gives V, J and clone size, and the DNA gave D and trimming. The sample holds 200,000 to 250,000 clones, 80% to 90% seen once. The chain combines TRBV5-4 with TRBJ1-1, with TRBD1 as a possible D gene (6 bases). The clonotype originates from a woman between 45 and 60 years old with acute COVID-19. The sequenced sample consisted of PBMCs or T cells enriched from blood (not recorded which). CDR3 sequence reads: CASSYRTAEAFF. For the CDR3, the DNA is TGTGCCAGCAGTTATAGGACAGCGGAAGCTTTCTTT.